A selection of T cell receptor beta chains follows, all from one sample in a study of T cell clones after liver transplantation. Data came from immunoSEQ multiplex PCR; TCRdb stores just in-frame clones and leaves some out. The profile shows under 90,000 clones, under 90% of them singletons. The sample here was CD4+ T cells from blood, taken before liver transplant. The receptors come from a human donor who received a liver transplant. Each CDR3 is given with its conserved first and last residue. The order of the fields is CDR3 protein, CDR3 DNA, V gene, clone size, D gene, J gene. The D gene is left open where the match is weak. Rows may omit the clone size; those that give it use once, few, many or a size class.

CASSLGRAEAFF | TGTGCCAGCAGCTTAGGACGGGCTGAAGCTTTCTTT | TRBV11-2 | . | . | TRBJ1-1
CASGQRHHTDTQYF | TGTGCCAGCGGTCAGCGGCACCACACAGATACGCAGTATTTT | TRBV2 | . | . | TRBJ2-3
CASSHGQGSSRYYGYTF | TGTGCCAGTAGTCACGGACAGGGATCCTCTCGGTACTATGGCTACACCTTC | TRBV19 | . | TRBD1 | TRBJ1-2
CASSEKGGAGYGYTF | TGTGCCAGCAGTGAAAAGGGGGGCGCGGGGTATGGCTACACCTTC | TRBV6-1 | . | . | TRBJ1-2
CASSPDRGVSYEQYF | TGTGCCAGCTCCCCCGACAGGGGAGTATCCTACGAGCAGTACTTC | TRBV18 | . | TRBD1 | TRBJ2-7
CASSMRLSYEQYF | TGTGCCAGTAGTATGCGACTCTCCTACGAGCAGTACTTC | TRBV19 | . | . | TRBJ2-7
CASRQTTAEQFF | TGTGCCAGCAGGCAAACAACAGCGGAGCAGTTCTTC | TRBV28 | once | . | TRBJ2-1
CASSFPTGVQETQYF | TGTGCCAGCAGCTTCCCGACTGGGGTACAAGAGACCCAGTACTTC | TRBV5-4 | few | . | TRBJ2-5
CASRPTSGPYNEQFF | TGTGCCAGCAGGCCTACTAGCGGGCCCTACAATGAGCAGTTCTTC | TRBV5-4 | . | TRBD2 | TRBJ2-1
CATEGTGDEQYF | TGCGCCACGGAAGGGACAGGGGACGAGCAGTACTTC | TRBV27 | . | TRBD1 | TRBJ2-7
CASSPNLQGAGTEAFF | TGTGCCAGCTCACCTAATTTACAGGGGGCCGGCACTGAAGCTTTCTTT | TRBV18 | . | TRBD1 | TRBJ1-1
CASHSTGPGTGELFF | TGCGCCAGCCACTCGACAGGGCCCGGCACCGGGGAGCTGTTTTTT | TRBV5-1 | . | TRBD1 | TRBJ2-2
CASSAQGYAEAFF | TGTGCCAGCAGTGCACAGGGCTACGCTGAAGCTTTCTTT | TRBV2 | few | . | TRBJ1-1
CASSKGGTEGNQPQHF | TGTGCCAGCAGCAAAGGCGGGACAGAAGGCAATCAGCCCCAGCATTTT | TRBV21-1 | . | . | TRBJ1-5
CASSLGPNTGELFF | TGTGCCAGCAGCTTAGGGCCTAACACCGGGGAGCTGTTTTTT | TRBV11-2 | . | . | TRBJ2-2
CASSLGRLAGYLGETQYF | TGTGCCAGCAGCTTAGGGAGACTAGCGGGATACTTGGGGGAGACCCAGTACTTC | TRBV7-6 | . | TRBD2 | TRBJ2-5
CASSQDRADNGEQYF | TGTGCCAGCAGCCAAGATAGGGCAGACAACGGCGAGCAGTACTTC | TRBV11-2 | many | . | TRBJ2-7
CASSLRVIGGGRPGYEQFF | TGTGCCAGCAGCTTACGGGTTATTGGGGGCGGGAGACCCGGGTATGAGCAGTTCTTC | TRBV7-2 | . | . | TRBJ2-1
CASSLALGQRGTEAFF | TGCGCCAGCAGCTTGGCCTTAGGACAGCGGGGCACTGAAGCTTTCTTT | TRBV5-1 | . | . | TRBJ1-1
CASSPQLLGLSETQYF | TGTGCCAGCAGCCCCCAGCTCTTGGGATTGTCGGAGACCCAGTACTTC | TRBV9 | . | . | TRBJ2-5
CASQSQRYGYTF | TGTGCCAGCCAAAGTCAGAGATATGGCTACACCTTC | TRBV28 | . | . | TRBJ1-2
CASSLHGGDTEAFF | TGTGCCAGCAGCTTACATGGGGGGGACACTGAAGCTTTCTTT | TRBV7-9 | . | . | TRBJ1-1
CASCLSLAKNIQYF | TGCGCCAGCTGTCTCAGCCTAGCCAAAAACATTCAGTACTTC | TRBV5-1 | . | . | TRBJ2-4
CASTPQGVSTEAFF | TGTGCCAGCACACCACAGGGGGTGAGCACTGAAGCTTTCTTT | TRBV7-9 | . | TRBD1 | TRBJ1-1
CASREVDTQYF | TGTGCCAGTCGGGAGGTAGATACGCAGTATTTT | TRBV6-5 | . | TRBD2 | TRBJ2-3
CASSSNRGPYEQYF | TGTGCCAGCAGCAGTAACAGAGGTCCCTACGAGCAGTACTTC | TRBV7-2 | . | . | TRBJ2-7
CASSSWDLFDEQYF | TGTGCCAGCAGCTCCTGGGACCTTTTCGACGAGCAGTACTTC | TRBV9 | medium-sized | . | TRBJ2-7